Listed below are T cell receptor beta chains from one sample, sequenced in a study of blood T cell repertoires in COVID-19. Clones were sequenced by immunoSEQ multiplex PCR, and TCRdb holds only the in-frame ones, with some missing. The table includes about 280,000 clones, around 90% detected once. Sequenced material: PBMCs or T cells enriched from blood (not recorded which). The receptors stem from a woman in her forties who had recovered from COVID-19. CDR3s leave out the opening cysteine and the closing phenylalanine or tryptophan. The D gene is left open where the match is weak.

J gene: TRBJ2-2; V gene: TRBV5-1; CDR3 length: 13; D gene: TRBD2; CDR3 protein: ASSQTSGSAGELF
J gene: TRBJ2-5; V gene: TRBV5-1; CDR3 length: 14; D gene: -; CDR3 protein: ASSLGDLRGGETQY
J gene: TRBJ2-2; V gene: TRBV6-5; CDR3 length: 11; D gene: -; CDR3 protein: ASSSRGTGELF
J gene: TRBJ2-7; V gene: TRBV5-1; CDR3 length: 14; D gene: TRBD2; CDR3 protein: ASSLAGTSASYEQY
J gene: TRBJ2-2; V gene: TRBV9; CDR3 length: 14; D gene: TRBD2; CDR3 protein: ASSVLAGRGTGELF
J gene: TRBJ2-7; V gene: TRBV28; CDR3 length: 14; D gene: -; CDR3 protein: ASTPNWLAQHHEQY
J gene: TRBJ1-1; V gene: TRBV9; CDR3 length: 11; D gene: -; CDR3 protein: AAGRDMNTEAF
J gene: TRBJ1-5; V gene: TRBV4-1; CDR3 length: 12; D gene: TRBD1; CDR3 protein: ASSDDRGNQPQH
J gene: TRBJ2-1; V gene: TRBV23-1; CDR3 length: 12; D gene: TRBD1; CDR3 protein: ASIRGRGYNEQF
J gene: TRBJ2-7; V gene: TRBV30; CDR3 length: 15; D gene: TRBD2; CDR3 protein: AWSPWMRGRRTYEQY
J gene: TRBJ2-2; V gene: TRBV5-1; CDR3 length: 15; D gene: TRBD2; CDR3 protein: ASSPSAGVVVAGELF
J gene: TRBJ1-4; V gene: TRBV6-5; CDR3 length: 11; D gene: -; CDR3 protein: ASKGGVGEKLF
J gene: TRBJ2-1; V gene: TRBV9; CDR3 length: 13; D gene: TRBD2; CDR3 protein: ASSVVAGGGGEQF
J gene: TRBJ1-2; V gene: TRBV6-2/TRBV6-3; CDR3 length: 11; D gene: -; CDR3 protein: ASSGQYLYGYT
J gene: TRBJ1-1; V gene: TRBV28; CDR3 length: 11; D gene: TRBD1; CDR3 protein: ASSEPGQVEAF
J gene: TRBJ1-2; V gene: TRBV11-2; CDR3 length: 12; D gene: -; CDR3 protein: ASSLMGASYGYT
J gene: TRBJ1-1; V gene: TRBV5-1; CDR3 length: 14; D gene: -; CDR3 protein: ASSLVPVAMNTEAF
J gene: TRBJ1-2; V gene: TRBV30; CDR3 length: 18; D gene: TRBD1; CDR3 protein: AWSGLSTPGQGGEYYGYT
J gene: TRBJ2-1; V gene: TRBV28; CDR3 length: 12; D gene: TRBD2; CDR3 protein: ASSLGGRLNEQF
J gene: TRBJ2-4; V gene: TRBV5-4; CDR3 length: 13; D gene: TRBD2; CDR3 protein: ASSLGSGAKNIQY
J gene: TRBJ2-6; V gene: TRBV3-1/TRBV3-2; CDR3 length: 13; D gene: -; CDR3 protein: ASSQVYSGANVLT
J gene: TRBJ2-5; V gene: TRBV5-1; CDR3 length: 9; D gene: -; CDR3 protein: ASSLGQTQY
J gene: TRBJ1-6; V gene: TRBV6-1; CDR3 length: 14; D gene: -; CDR3 protein: ASSETGGRKNSPLH
J gene: TRBJ2-3; V gene: TRBV5-5; CDR3 length: 15; D gene: TRBD2; CDR3 protein: ASSLPETSGSADTQY
J gene: TRBJ1-5; V gene: TRBV28; CDR3 length: 11; D gene: -; CDR3 protein: ASVAYSNQPQH
J gene: TRBJ2-1; V gene: TRBV2; CDR3 length: 11; D gene: TRBD2; CDR3 protein: ASSGTSYNEQF
J gene: TRBJ2-1; V gene: TRBV2; CDR3 length: 12; D gene: -; CDR3 protein: ASSRGQGHVRGV
J gene: TRBJ1-4; V gene: TRBV28; CDR3 length: 13; D gene: -; CDR3 protein: ASTGRNVPNEKLF
J gene: TRBJ1-1; V gene: TRBV19; CDR3 length: 11; D gene: -; CDR3 protein: AGRREGNTEAF
J gene: TRBJ1-1; V gene: TRBV30; CDR3 length: 11; D gene: -; CDR3 protein: AWSEGANTEAF
J gene: TRBJ2-7; V gene: TRBV5-4; CDR3 length: 11; D gene: -; CDR3 protein: ASSAGLTYEQY
J gene: TRBJ2-2; V gene: TRBV10-1; CDR3 length: 13; D gene: TRBD2; CDR3 protein: ASRPAGESTGELF
J gene: TRBJ1-5; V gene: TRBV24-1; CDR3 length: 13; D gene: TRBD1; CDR3 protein: ATSQTGGVGQPQH
J gene: TRBJ1-2; V gene: TRBV24-1; CDR3 length: 8; D gene: -; CDR3 protein: ATGTCGYT
J gene: TRBJ2-7; V gene: TRBV6-2/TRBV6-3; CDR3 length: 16; D gene: -; CDR3 protein: ASSYPRAEAPPSYEQY
J gene: TRBJ2-7; V gene: TRBV29-1; CDR3 length: 13; D gene: -; CDR3 protein: SVDIGGPNSAEQY
J gene: TRBJ2-3; V gene: TRBV18; CDR3 length: 13; D gene: -; CDR3 protein: ASSPLGKSTDTQY
J gene: TRBJ2-1; V gene: TRBV11-2; CDR3 length: 15; D gene: TRBD2; CDR3 protein: ASSLDLAGGRAIEQF
J gene: TRBJ2-5; V gene: TRBV6-5; CDR3 length: 12; D gene: TRBD2; CDR3 protein: ASSYLTGGETQY
J gene: TRBJ2-1; V gene: TRBV7-2; CDR3 length: 16; D gene: TRBD1; CDR3 protein: ASSRDTLDRVGDNEQF
J gene: TRBJ2-2; V gene: TRBV16; CDR3 length: 12; D gene: TRBD2; CDR3 protein: ASRLAGDSGELF
J gene: TRBJ2-3; V gene: TRBV27; CDR3 length: 12; D gene: -; CDR3 protein: ASSPPHSTDTQY
J gene: TRBJ2-2; V gene: TRBV27; CDR3 length: 13; D gene: -; CDR3 protein: ASSFNRGNTGELF
J gene: TRBJ2-3; V gene: TRBV6-5; CDR3 length: 13; D gene: TRBD1; CDR3 protein: ASCRGQGGTDTQY
J gene: TRBJ2-1; V gene: TRBV7-2; CDR3 length: 14; D gene: -; CDR3 protein: ASSVGLSSSYNEQF
J gene: TRBJ2-3; V gene: TRBV3-1/TRBV3-2; CDR3 length: 13; D gene: -; CDR3 protein: ASSLGQISRDTQY